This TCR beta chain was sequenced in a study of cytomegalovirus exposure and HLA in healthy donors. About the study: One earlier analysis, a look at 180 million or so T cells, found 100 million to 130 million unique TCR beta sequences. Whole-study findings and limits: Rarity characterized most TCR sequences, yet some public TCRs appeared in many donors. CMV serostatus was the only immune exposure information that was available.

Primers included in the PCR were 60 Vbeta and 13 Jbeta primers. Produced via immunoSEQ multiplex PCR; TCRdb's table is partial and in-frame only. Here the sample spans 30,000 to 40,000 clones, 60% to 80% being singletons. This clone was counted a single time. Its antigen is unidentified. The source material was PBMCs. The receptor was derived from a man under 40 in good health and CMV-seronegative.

Here the CDR3 DNA reads TGCAGCGCCGAGCTGGCAAGCGGGACCCAGTACTTC. Translation gives CSAELASGTQYF. J is TRBJ2-5 and V is TRBV29-1; D perhaps matches TRBD2 (5 bases). V lost 7 bases, J lost 7 bases, and 16 bases lay in between. Germline V gene sequence: CDR1 SQVTM, CDR2 ANQGSEA. This CDR3 region has 12 residues.